The 19 T cell receptor beta chains below were found in one sample sequenced in a study of T cells after yellow fever vaccination. TCRdb fed the 5' RACE reads into MiXCR, producing one record per CDR3 protein. This sample has 300,000 or so distinct CDR3 sequences, with almost 4% found just once. The sample was PBMCs, taken 5 days after the yellow fever booster vaccination. The receptors shown here come from a man between 18 and 29 years old who received the YFV17D yellow fever vaccine.

This clonotype was counted many times. The chain uses TRBV7-2 and TRBJ2-1; D is uncertain. The V and J ends lost 0 bases and 11 bases respectively, with 8 bases between them. Looked up from germline, CDR1 is SGHTA and CDR2 is FQGNSA. CDR3 size: 12 residues. The CDR3 protein is CASSLASLQQFF. In DNA, the CDR3 is TGTGCCAGCAGCTTAGCGTCCCTACAGCAGTTCTTC.

This clonotype was detected only a few times. CDR3 sequence: CASSPEGTYGYTF. In DNA form, the CDR3 reads TGTGCCAGCTCACCGGAGGGAACCTATGGCTACACCTTC. V and J are TRBV18 and TRBJ1-2, with D unclear. With 3 bases removed from V and 4 bases from J, the gap between germline ends came to 9 bases. There are 13 residues in the CDR3. Germline V gives CDR1 KGHSH, CDR2 LQKENI.

This clonotype was seen only a few times. This chain links TRBV9 with TRBJ2-1; TRBD1 matches at 7 bases. CDR1 and CDR2 (germline): SGDLS, YYNGEE. J lost 8 bases, V lost 1 base, and 6 bases had no gene match. This CDR3 contains 14 residues. Here the CDR3 reads CASSVRPGQYEQFF. In nucleotides, the CDR3 is TGTGCCAGCAGCGTAAGACCGGGACAGTATGAGCAGTTCTTC.

The V gene is TRBV7-8, the J gene TRBJ2-1; 7 bases align to TRBD1. The CDR3 extends over 19 amino acids. Trimming cost V 4 bases and J 6 bases; bases outside gene matches: 21. Germline CDR1 and CDR2: SGHVS and FQNEAQ. CDR3 region: CASSSIGFEPTGIFNEQFF. The CDR3 DNA reads TGTGCCAGCAGCTCAATCGGATTCGAGCCGACAGGGATCTTCAATGAGCAGTTCTTC.

This clonotype has only a few counts. This chain joins TRBV15 and TRBJ1-4; TRBD1 agrees at 9 bases. The trim removed 4 bases at V and 4 bases at J, leaving 10 bases unmatched. Germline CDR1 reads LNHNV; CDR2 reads YYDKDF (reference sequence). CDR3 size: 17 residues. The CDR3 DNA is TGTGCCACCAGCAAGGATGACAGGGGGAACTTTAATGAAAAACTGTTTTTT. Translated, it gives CATSKDDRGNFNEKLFF.

The V and J genes are TRBV7-2 and TRBJ2-5; D may correspond to TRBD1 or TRBD2 (5 bases each). The V and J ends lost 3 bases and 6 bases respectively, with 14 bases between them. The CDR3 consists of 14 residues. Germline V gives CDR1 SGHTA, CDR2 FQGNSA. The CDR3 DNA reads as TGTGCCAGCAGCTTTCCGGGGCGGCTGAAGACCCAGTACTTC. Its protein is CASSFPGRLKTQYF.

This clonotype was picked up many times. The rearrangement links TRBV4-1 to TRBJ2-1; possible D gene TRBD1, 5 bases. V lost 4 bases, J lost 8 bases, and 12 bases lay in between. The CDR3 extends over 13 amino acids. In germline, CDR1 is MGHRA, CDR2 YSYEKL. The CDR3 DNA reads as TGCGCCAGCAGCCGAACCCTAGGGGATGAGCAGTTCTTC. Residues: CASSRTLGDEQFF.

The chain links TRBV20-1 to TRBJ1-6; D is uncertain. Trimming cost V 0 bases and J 7 bases, with 19 bases left between them. CDR1 is DFQATT, CDR2 SNEGSKA, per germline (reference sequence). This CDR3 is 17 amino acids long. The CDR3 nucleotides are TGCAGTGCTAGAGATTTCCCCCCGACCATATCAAATTCACCCCTCCACTTT. Translated, it gives CSARDFPPTISNSPLHF.

The CDR3, as DNA: TGCAGTGCTAGGGGCAAGGGACTAGCGGGGACATCCTACAATGAGCAGTTCTTC. This sequence encodes CSARGKGLAGTSYNEQFF. This chain connects TRBV20-1 to TRBJ2-1; 13 nucleotides align to TRBD2. The length of the CDR3 is 18 residues. Germline lookup yields CDR1 DFQATT and CDR2 SNEGSKA (reference sequence). Trimming took 3 bases from V and 1 from J; bases not matched to a gene: 9.

Many counts were recorded for this clonotype. This sequence joins TRBV7-3 and TRBJ2-3; no clear D. CDR1 and CDR2 (germline): SGHTA, FQGTGA. Trimming removed 5 bases from V and 6 bases from J, with 12 bases in between. The CDR3 spans 13 residues. The CDR3 loop is CASSAPNLDTQYF. For the CDR3, the DNA is TGTGCCAGCAGCGCCCCGAATCTCGATACGCAGTATTTT.

This chain joins TRBV5-1 and TRBJ2-6; D ambiguous. CDR1 is SGHRS, CDR2 YFSETQ, per germline. The CDR3 extends over 14 amino acids. The V gene lost 4 bases and the J gene lost 1 base, with 6 bases spanning the gap. The CDR3 reads CASSLRSGANVLTF. In DNA, the CDR3 is TGCGCCAGCAGCCTGAGATCTGGGGCCAACGTCCTGACTTTC.

This clonotype was counted a few times. This chain uses TRBV19 with TRBJ1-5; D remains unclear. Germline V gene sequence: CDR1 LNHDA, CDR2 SQIVND (reference sequence). Trimming shortened V by 2 bases and J by 4 bases, and 9 bases separated the two germline ends. This CDR3 spans 14 amino acids. The CDR3 bases are TGTGCCAGTAGTATAATCGAGCTGAATCAGCCCCAGCATTTT. Encoded protein: CASSIIELNQPQHF. Combining the CDR3 with reference TRBV19 and TRBJ1-5 gives the whole variable domain DGGITQSPKYLFRKEGQNVTLSCEQNLNHDAMYWYRQDPGQGLRLIYYSQIVNDFQKGDIAEGYSVSREKKESFPLTVTSAQKNPTAFYLCASSIIELNQPQHFGDGTRLSIL.

This clonotype was seen a handful of times. The chain couples TRBV20-1 to TRBJ1-2; no definite D call. The germline gives CDR1 DFQATT, CDR2 SNEGSKA (reference sequence). The ends were cut back, 3 bases at V and 4 bases at J, with 9 bases in the middle. The CDR3 is 12 amino acids. This chain's CDR3 is CSASPYSYGYTF. The CDR3 nucleotides are TGCAGTGCTAGTCCTTACAGCTATGGCTACACCTTC.

CDR3 nucleotide sequence: TGTGCCAGCAGTTTAACCGGGACAGCCTACGAGCAGTACGTC. Translating gives CASSLTGTAYEQYV. The chain carries TRBV28 and TRBJ2-7; 7 bases map to TRBD1. The CDR3 consists of 14 residues. From germline, CDR1 is MDHEN and CDR2 SYDVKM. The V gene end was trimmed by 2 bases and the J gene end by 2 bases; junction bases not matched to a gene: 3.

The V gene is TRBV6-1, the J gene TRBJ1-2, with D possibly matching TRBD1 (5 bases). V was trimmed by 2 bases and J by 7 bases, leaving 20 bases between them. The CDR3 contains 16 residues. CDR1 is MNHNS and CDR2 is SASEGT in the germline V gene. DNA of the CDR3: TGTGCCAGCAGTGAAAGGTCTCGTCAGGGATCAGGTGGCTACACCTTC. Its translation: CASSERSRQGSGGYTF.

The sample holds a few counts of this clonotype. CDR3: CASSFTGTGNSNQPQHF. The CDR3 DNA follows: TGTGCCAGCAGCTTTACCGGGACAGGTAATAGCAATCAGCCCCAGCATTTT. V usage is TRBV7-2 and J usage is TRBJ1-5, with 8 bases fitting TRBD1. The CDR3 covers 17 residues. Per germline, CDR1 SGHTA and CDR2 FQGNSA. J lost 0 bases, V lost 3 bases, and 7 bases had no gene match.

With regard to this clonotype: Given a much more abundant clone one base away, this may be a read error. This chain connects TRBV5-1 to TRBJ1-1, with a weak D call TRBD1 (5 bases). Germline V gives CDR1 SGHRS, CDR2 YFSETQ. There are 15 residues in the CDR3. CDR3 sequence: CACSPRGQGNTEAFF. Here the CDR3 DNA reads TGCGCCTGCAGCCCTCGGGGCCAGGGTAACACTGAAGCTTTCTTT.

This clonotype was detected a few times. This chain joins TRBV9 and TRBJ2-2, with 9 bases aligning to TRBD1. With 4 bases clipped from V and 4 bases from J, the junction kept 5 bases outside the gene matches. Germline V gene data show CDR1 as SGDLS and CDR2 as YYNGEE. The CDR3 covers 15 residues. The DNA for the CDR3 is TGTGCCAGCAGCTTTGGGGACAGGGCCACCGGGGAGCTGTTTTTT. Protein product: CASSFGDRATGELFF.

At least ten counts were recorded for this clonotype. This chain's CDR3 is CASSLSSGGDLEQYF. The CDR3 coding sequence is TGTGCCAGCAGCCTTTCTAGCGGGGGGGACCTGGAGCAGTACTTC. V and J are TRBV7-2 and TRBJ2-7, with 12 bases identical to TRBD2. This CDR3 comprises 15 residues. V trimming: 5 bases; J trimming: 7 bases; junction bases outside the gene matches: 9. Germline V gene sequence: CDR1 SGHTA, CDR2 FQGNSA.